Reported below is one T cell receptor (beta chain). Its antigen is not identified. CDR3 length: 15 amino acids. This record belongs to a study of OX40 agonist ivuxolimab in advanced cancers. General study findings and limits: Fewer expanded clones were found on average in CD4+ than in CD8+ T cells. Antigens targeted by the expanded peripheral T cells were not determined.

TCRdb's table, derived via immunoSEQ multiplex PCR, lists solely in-frame clones and lacks some. This table has 25,000 to 40,000 clones, around 83% appearing once. This TCR derives from an adult with an advanced solid tumor such as melanoma, head and neck, liver or kidney cancer. This specimen consisted of CD4+ or CD8+ T cells sorted from blood, obtained in a trial of the OX40 agonist ivuxolimab. The chain couples TRBV21-1 to TRBJ1-5; the table's D gene call, TRBD1, was not cross checked with the DNA. TRBV21-1 counts as a pseudogene. The CDR3 here is CASSKPVEGAGAQHF. The CDR3 DNA reads as TGTGCCAGCAGCAAACCAGTAGAGGGAGCAGGGGCCCAGCATTTT.